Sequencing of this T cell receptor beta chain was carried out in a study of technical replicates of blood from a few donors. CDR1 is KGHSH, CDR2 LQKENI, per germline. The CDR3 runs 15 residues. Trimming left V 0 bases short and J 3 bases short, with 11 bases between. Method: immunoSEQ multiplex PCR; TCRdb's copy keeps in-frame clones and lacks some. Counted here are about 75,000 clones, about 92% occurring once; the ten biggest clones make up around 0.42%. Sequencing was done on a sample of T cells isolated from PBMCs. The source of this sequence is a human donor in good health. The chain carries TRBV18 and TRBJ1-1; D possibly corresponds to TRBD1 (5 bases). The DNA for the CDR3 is TGTGCCAGCTCACCACCCCTGGGAGGGGACACTGAAGCTTTCTTT. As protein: CASSPPLGGDTEAFF. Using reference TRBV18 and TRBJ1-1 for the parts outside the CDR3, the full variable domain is NAGVMQNPRHLVRRRGQEARLRCSPMKGHSHVYWYRQLPEEGLKFMVYLQKENIIDESGMPKERFSAEFPKEGPSILRIQQVVRGDSAAYFCASSPPLGGDTEAFFGQGTRLTVV.